Presented here are 27 T cell receptor beta chains from one specimen sequenced in a study of T-cell reconstitution after alpha-beta-depleted transplantation in children. The TCRbeta library incorporated unique molecular identifiers. TCRdb reprocessed the PCR reads via MiXCR and lists one record per CDR3 protein. Of about 72,000 distinct CDR3 sequences detected, around 6.6% appear once; the ten largest clones hold more than 2.5%. This material consisted of PBMCs from the stem cell graft donor, taken from the stem cell graft. These receptors all stem from a human donor who donated a stem cell graft to a child with acute lymphoblastic leukemia.

This clonotype was seen ten or more times. The V call is TRBV2, the J call TRBJ1-1, with D possibly TRBD1 on 5 matching bases. Germline assignment: CDR1 SNHLY and CDR2 FYNNEI. There are 14 residues in the CDR3. V was trimmed by 6 bases and J by 8 bases, leaving 19 bases between them. CDR3 loop: CASSDQTGRGEAFF. For the CDR3, the DNA is TGTGCCAGCAGCGATCAGACGGGTCGGGGGGAAGCTTTCTTT.

This clonotype was picked up many times. The chain has TRBV20-1 and TRBJ1-5; TRBD1 matches 9 bases. This CDR3 region has 19 residues. CDR1 DFQATT and CDR2 SNEGSKA come from the germline V gene (reference sequence). Germline trimming cut 3 bases from V and 2 bases from J; bases unmatched to any gene: 17. The CDR3 here is CSARKGTGTGYTRNQPQHF. The CDR3, as DNA: TGCAGTGCTAGGAAGGGTACCGGGACAGGGTATACCCGCAATCAGCCCCAGCATTTT.

Here the CDR3 DNA reads TGCAGTGCTAGTCCTGGGAGGGGTTTTACCAATCAGCCCCAGCATTTT. It codes for CSASPGRGFTNQPQHF. This chain links TRBV20-1 with TRBJ1-5; D perhaps matches TRBD1 (5 bases). Germline-derived CDR1 and CDR2 are DFQATT and SNEGSKA (reference sequence). This CDR3 region has 16 residues. V lost 3 bases and J lost 3, with 18 bases in between.

This clonotype was observed many times. V gene TRBV7-4 combines with J gene TRBJ1-1, with D perhaps TRBD1 (5 bases). Germline lookup yields CDR1 SGHVT and CDR2 SQSDAQ. CDR3 length: 15 residues. V was cut by 5 bases and J by 13 bases, with 26 bases left in between. CDR3 region: CASSPICREGEKGFF. DNA for the CDR3: TGTGCCAGCAGCCCAATTTGCAGGGAAGGGGAAAAGGGTTTCTTT.

This clonotype came up many times. This sequence joins TRBV7-7 and TRBJ2-1; a possible D gene is TRBD2 (6 bases). The V end was cut by 4 bases, the J end by 4 bases, with 17 bases between. Germline CDR1 is SSHAT and CDR2 is FNYEAQ (reference sequence). The CDR3 is made up of 16 amino acids. The CDR3 sequence is CASSSGSGTPYNEQFF. The CDR3 DNA is TGTGCCAGCAGCTCAGGGTCCGGGACTCCTTACAATGAGCAGTTCTTC. The complete variable domain, with remaining parts taken from reference TRBV7-7 and TRBJ2-1, reads GAGVSQSPRYKVTKRGQDVTLRCDPISSHATLYWYQQALGQGPEFLTYFNYEAQPDKSGLPSDRFSAERPEGSISTLTIQRTEQRDSAMYRCASSSGSGTPYNEQFFGPGTRLTVL.

The sample holds many counts of this clonotype. The V gene is TRBV10-2, the J gene TRBJ2-5; the match to TRBD2 covers 12 bases. Unmatched junction bases numbered 8, after V lost 10 bases and J lost 5 bases. The CDR3 runs to 14 residues. Germline-derived CDR1 and CDR2 are WSHSY and SAAADI. In nucleotides, the CDR3 is TGCGCCACCAAGGAGCTAGCGGGGGGGGAGACCCAGTACTTC. Residues: CATKELAGGETQYF.

This clonotype has a count of ten or more. The rearrangement uses TRBV20-1 and TRBJ2-5; D gene ambiguous. Trimming stripped 4 bases from V and 1 base from J, with 16 bases between. The germline gives CDR1 DFQATT, CDR2 SNEGSKA (reference sequence). This CDR3 comprises 15 residues. Written as DNA, the CDR3 is TGCAGTGCTATAGACGGAAAGGCCTTCCAAGAGACCCAGTACTTC. It yields the protein CSAIDGKAFQETQYF.

The chain recombines TRBV18 with TRBJ2-2; D uncertain. Germline CDR1 reads KGHSH; CDR2 reads LQKENI. The CDR3 covers 14 residues. Trimming took 4 bases from V and 4 from J, leaving 10 bases between them. The CDR3 nucleotides are TGTGCCAGCTCACAATCCAGGAGCACCGGGGAGCTGTTTTTT. Encoded protein: CASSQSRSTGELFF.

The CDR3 DNA reads TGTGCCAGCAGCTTATCGGACAACTACGAGCAGTACTTC. Translating gives CASSLSDNYEQYF. V gene TRBV11-3 combines with J gene TRBJ2-7; the D gene is possibly TRBD1 (5 bases). The V gene lost 2 bases and the J gene lost 3 bases, with 8 bases spanning the gap. The germline V gene encodes CDR1 SGHNT and CDR2 YENEEA. CDR3 length equals 13 residues.

In this sample, this clonotype turned up many times. This CDR3 reads CASSPRDPLYEQYF. As DNA, the CDR3 is TGTGCCAGCAGTCCTAGGGACCCCTTGTACGAGCAGTACTTC. V gene TRBV7-2 combines with J gene TRBJ2-7; D is possibly TRBD1 or TRBD2 (5 bases each). V was cut by 6 bases and J by 4 bases, with 16 bases left in between. This CDR3 region has 14 residues. CDR1 and CDR2 from the germline V gene are SGHTA and FQGNSA.

This clonotype was found many times. The CDR3 here is CASSFVSGGFGAFF. The CDR3 region has the DNA TGTGCCAGCAGTTTCGTTAGTGGGGGGTTCGGAGCTTTCTTT. The chain couples TRBV28 to TRBJ1-1; TRBD1 is a possible D gene (5 bases). The CDR3 consists of 14 residues. Trimming pared 3 bases from V and 10 bases from J, leaving 18 bases between. The V gene's germline CDR1 is MDHEN and CDR2 SYDVKM.

This clonotype was recorded at least ten times. V usage is TRBV5-1 and J usage is TRBJ1-5; weak D call: TRBD1 (5 bases). Looked up from germline, CDR1 is SGHRS and CDR2 is YFSETQ. V was trimmed by 6 bases and J by 1 base, leaving 11 bases between them. The CDR3 is made up of 14 amino acids. This chain's CDR3 is CASTKGESNQPQHF. The CDR3 nucleotides are TGCGCCAGCACCAAAGGGGAAAGCAATCAGCCCCAGCATTTT.

In its sample, this clonotype was seen many times. This chain connects TRBV29-1 to TRBJ1-1; D is possibly TRBD1 (5 bases). The germline gives CDR1 SQVTM, CDR2 ANQGSEA. Trimming left V 7 bases short and J 1 base short, with 16 bases between. CDR3 size: 14 residues. The CDR3 spells CSAQAGTTNTEAFF. The CDR3 DNA sequence: TGCAGCGCTCAAGCGGGGACGACGAACACTGAAGCTTTCTTT.

This clonotype was observed at least ten times. The chain carries TRBV29-1 and TRBJ1-2; TRBD1 agrees at 9 bases. The length of the CDR3 is 14 residues. V shed 6 bases and J 1 base; nucleotides not matched to a gene: 6. CDR1 and CDR2 from the germline V gene are SQVTM and ANQGSEA. CDR3 sequence (DNA): TGCAGCGTGTCCGGGACAGGGAATAACTATGGCTACACCTTC. Protein sequence: CSVSGTGNNYGYTF. The variable domain in full, completed from reference TRBV29-1 and TRBJ1-2, reads SAVISQKPSRDICQRGTSLTIQCQVDSQVTMMFWYRQQPGQSLTLIATANQGSEATYESGFVIDKFPISRPNLTFSTLTVSNMSPEDSSIYLCSVSGTGNNYGYTFGSGTRLTVV.

This clonotype was seen at least ten times. The chain combines TRBV29-1 with TRBJ2-7; D is uncertain. Germline CDR1 and CDR2: SQVTM and ANQGSEA. The V and J ends lost 6 bases and 0 bases respectively, with 6 bases between them. The CDR3 contains 11 residues. The CDR3 DNA follows: TGCAGCGTAAGCAGCTCCTACGAGCAGTACTTC. Translation gives CSVSSSYEQYF.

At least ten counts were recorded for this clonotype. The V gene is TRBV24-1, the J gene TRBJ2-1; 7 bases line up with TRBD2. The CDR3 has 13 residues. Trimming took 7 bases from V and 8 from J; bases not matched to a gene: 7. Germline V gene data show CDR1 as KGHDR and CDR2 as SFDVKD. The CDR3 DNA follows: TGTGCCACCAGAGAAGCGGGGAACGATGAGCAGTTCTTC. Its protein is CATREAGNDEQFF.

This clonotype was recorded many times. V usage is TRBV5-1 and J usage is TRBJ2-1; 12 bases line up with TRBD2. CDR3 length: 17 amino acids. Trimming at V came to 0 bases and at J to 2 bases, leaving 3 bases not matched to a gene. Per the germline V gene, CDR1 is SGHRS and CDR2 is YFSETQ. CDR3 loop: CASSLGLAGGAYNEQFF. The CDR3 region has the DNA TGCGCCAGCAGCTTGGGGCTAGCGGGGGGGGCCTACAATGAGCAGTTCTTC.

This clonotype was picked up many times. The chain employs TRBV5-1 and TRBJ1-2, with D possibly being TRBD1 (6 bases). Germline V gene data show CDR1 as SGHRS and CDR2 as YFSETQ. V dropped 0 bases and J dropped 3 bases, with 9 bases sitting between them. The CDR3 sequence is 14 residues long. DNA for the CDR3: TGCGCCAGCAGCTTGGGACAGGTGGACTATGGCTACACCTTC. Residues: CASSLGQVDYGYTF.

This clonotype has at least ten counts. The V call is TRBV4-3, the J call TRBJ1-1, with a possible D match to TRBD1 (6 bases). The CDR3 is 15 residues long. CDR1 and CDR2 (germline): LGHNA, YSLEER. Trimming took 4 bases from V and 6 from J, leaving 18 bases between them. The DNA for the CDR3 is TGCGCCAGCAGCCCCACAGGGAAGGGGACGTCTGAAGCTTTCTTT. Translating gives CASSPTGKGTSEAFF.

In its sample, this clonotype was seen many times. This chain connects TRBV12-3 or TRBV12-4 to TRBJ2-7; the D call may be TRBD1 or TRBD2 (5 bases each). The CDR3 totals 12 residues. Trimming removed 3 bases at V and 3 bases at J, with 6 bases between. CDR3 sequence reads: CASSFGGYEQYF. In DNA form, the CDR3 reads TGTGCCAGCAGTTTTGGGGGCTACGAGCAGTACTTC.

This clonotype was detected ten times or more. The rearrangement links TRBV7-9 to TRBJ2-3; D not certain. From germline, CDR1 is SEHNR and CDR2 FQNEAQ (reference sequence). V dropped 0 bases and J dropped 0 bases, with 4 bases sitting between them. CDR3 size: 14 residues. In DNA form, the CDR3 reads TGTGCCAGCAGCTTAGCTGGCAGCACAGATACGCAGTATTTT. Its translation: CASSLAGSTDTQYF.

This clonotype was recorded many times. The gene calls are TRBV7-8 and TRBJ1-4; D uncertain. The CDR3 sequence is 16 residues long. The germline V and J ends were trimmed by 5 bases and 0 bases, with 13 bases remaining between them. Germline lookup yields CDR1 SGHVS and CDR2 FQNEAQ. The CDR3 DNA is TGTGCCAGCAGCCCGACCCCCGGGTCAACTAATGAAAAACTGTTTTTT. Translating it yields CASSPTPGSTNEKLFF.

This clonotype was detected many times. The V and J genes are TRBV5-6 and TRBJ1-6; 7 bases agree with TRBD1. With 4 bases clipped from V and 5 bases from J, the junction kept 6 bases outside the gene matches. CDR1 and CDR2 from the germline V gene are SGHDT and YYEEEE. The CDR3 is 15 amino acids. In DNA form, the CDR3 reads TGTGCCAGCAGCCCGACAGGGTCCCATAATTCACCCCTCCACTTT. This encodes CASSPTGSHNSPLHF.

This rearrangement joins TRBV7-3 to TRBJ2-3; D remains unclear. The CDR3 has 15 amino acids. Germline V gives CDR1 SGHTA, CDR2 FQGTGA. V gave up 1 base and J gave up 1 base, with 9 bases separating them. In DNA, the CDR3 is TGTGCCAGCAGCTTAATGGGTAGGGGCACAGATACGCAGTATTTT. This sequence encodes CASSLMGRGTDTQYF.

This clonotype has ten or more counts. The chain links TRBV4-1 to TRBJ2-3; D gene ambiguous. Germline lookup yields CDR1 MGHRA and CDR2 YSYEKL. CDR3 size: 15 residues. Trimming removed 3 bases at V and 1 base at J, with 11 bases between. Here the CDR3 reads CASSHASGRTDTQYF. The CDR3 DNA reads as TGCGCCAGCAGCCATGCCAGTGGGCGCACAGATACGCAGTATTTT.

This clonotype was detected many times. The gene calls are TRBV12-3 or TRBV12-4 and TRBJ2-3; either TRBD1 or TRBD2 may fit D (5 bases each). CDR3 size: 14 residues. V lost 4 bases to trimming and J lost 4 bases, with 12 bases between them. CDR3 sequence reads: CASSSPLGADTQYF. The CDR3 DNA reads TGTGCCAGCAGTTCCCCCCTGGGGGCAGATACGCAGTATTTT.

The chain carries TRBV9 and TRBJ2-3; a weak D match, TRBD1 (6 bases). The CDR3 length is 15 residues. The germline CDR1 and CDR2 sequences are SGDLS and YYNGEE. Between the trimmed V and J ends, which lost 3 bases and 7 bases, there was a span of 18 bases. The CDR3 protein is CASSADIGQLNTQYF. DNA of the CDR3: TGTGCCAGCAGCGCCGATATAGGACAGCTTAATACGCAGTATTTT. Full variable domain (remainder filled in from reference TRBV9 and TRBJ2-3): DSGVTQTPKHLITATGQRVTLRCSPRSGDLSVYWYQQSLDQGLQFLIQYYNGEERAKGNILERFSAQQFPDLHSELNLSSLELGDSALYFCASSADIGQLNTQYFGPGTRLTVL.